These 16 T cell receptor beta chains were sequenced from one sample in a study of response to subunit inactivated influenza vaccine listed by TCRdb under 2018. Libraries were constructed by RT-PCR. Reads for this sample came from an Illumina HiSeq 2500. TCRdb reworked the public reads: Q25 trimming with fastp, MiXCR clone assembly, productive beta chains retained. Rows merge per CDR3 protein into single entries with the most common DNA and genes. Here the sample has about 480,000 distinct CDR3 sequences; about a tenth occur a single time. About 12% of the sample is held by the ten biggest clonotypes. Per the publication, the time point label means: more than 40 days after influenza vaccine administration. Sequencing used PBMCs from blood, obtained 40 to 50 days after vaccination. The receptor set was obtained from a man aged 50 or older who received an inactivated influenza vaccine. Donor details come from another sample of the same person, matched by shared clones.

The J gene is TRBJ2-7, the V gene TRBV14; D gene ambiguous. Germline assignment: CDR1 SGHDN and CDR2 FVKESK. V was shortened by 0 bases and J by 6 bases, with 12 bases between the two germline ends. The CDR3 runs to 14 residues. CDR3: CASSQDAAWGEQYF. In DNA form, the CDR3 reads TGTGCCAGCAGCCAAGATGCCGCCTGGGGCGAGCAGTACTTC.

A few counts support this clonotype. This chain connects TRBV20-1 to TRBJ2-4, with D possibly being TRBD2 (7 bases). The CDR3 sequence is 15 residues long. The germline V and J ends were trimmed by 0 bases and 6 bases, with 15 bases remaining between them. CDR1 DFQATT and CDR2 SNEGSKA come from the germline V gene (reference sequence). Written as DNA, the CDR3 is TGCAGTGCTAGAGATCTACGGGGGGCCTTAAACATTCAGTACTTC. As protein: CSARDLRGALNIQYF.

This clonotype was counted between two and nine times. The rearrangement links TRBV5-1 to TRBJ2-5; weak D call: TRBD2 (6 bases). The CDR3 spans 14 residues. Trimming removed 4 bases at V and 1 base at J, with 11 bases between. Germline V gene sequence: CDR1 SGHRS, CDR2 YFSETQ. CDR3 in amino acids: CASSLHSGQETQYF. The CDR3 DNA reads TGCGCCAGCAGCCTACATAGCGGCCAAGAGACCCAGTACTTC.

This clonotype was counted a few times. The chain recombines TRBV14 with TRBJ1-1; D is ambiguous. Trimming took 1 base from V and 8 from J, leaving 11 bases between them. Germline V CDR1 and CDR2: SGHDN, FVKESK. The CDR3 extends over 13 amino acids. CDR3: CASSQVTSSEAFF. The DNA of the CDR3 is TGTGCCAGCAGCCAAGTTACATCAAGCGAAGCTTTCTTT. The variable domain in full, completed from reference TRBV14 and TRBJ1-1, reads EAGVTQFPSHSVIEKGQTVTLRCDPISGHDNLYWYRRVMGKEIKFLLHFVKESKQDESGMPNNRFLAERTGGTYSTLKVQPAELEDSGVYFCASSQVTSSEAFFGQGTRLTVV.

Ten or more counts support this clonotype. The V gene is TRBV10-2, the J gene TRBJ2-7, with a tentative D call TRBD2 (5 bases). The CDR3 contains 12 residues. V was cut by 3 bases and J by 11 bases, with 14 bases left in between. CDR1 is WSHSY, CDR2 SAAADI, per germline. The CDR3, as DNA: TGCGCCAGCAGTGATCGGATGGGGAGAGAGTACTTC. Translating it yields CASSDRMGREYF.

This clonotype was picked up a small number of times. In nucleotides, the CDR3 is TGCGCCAGCAGCTCCTACAGGGGGCGTTCCGAGCAGTACTTC. Translated, it gives CASSSYRGRSEQYF. V and J are TRBV5-1 and TRBJ2-7; TRBD1 aligns across 9 bases. V lost 3 bases, J lost 6 bases, and 7 bases stayed unmatched. The CDR3 is 14 amino acids. Germline CDR1 and CDR2: SGHRS and YFSETQ.

The V gene is TRBV5-6, the J gene TRBJ2-7, with D uncertain. Germline V gene sequence: CDR1 SGHDT, CDR2 YYEEEE. CDR3 length: 14 amino acids. V was shortened by 4 bases and J by 1 base, with 12 bases between the two germline ends. The CDR3 region is CASSEPAASYEQYF. The DNA of the CDR3 is TGTGCCAGCAGCGAGCCGGCCGCGTCCTACGAGCAGTACTTC.

This clonotype was observed a handful of times. This rearrangement joins TRBV6-4 to TRBJ1-5; 10 bases fit TRBD1. Germline V gene sequence: CDR1 MRHNA, CDR2 SNTAGT. This CDR3 contains 17 residues. J was trimmed by 4 bases and V by 2 bases; bases with no gene match: 8. The CDR3 protein is CASSDRPGQGLNQPQHF. The CDR3 bases are TGTGCCAGCAGTGACCGCCCGGGACAGGGGCTTAATCAGCCCCAGCATTTT.

This clonotype has only a few counts. The chain has TRBV11-2 and TRBJ1-4; 8 nucleotides align to TRBD1. V trimming: 5 bases; J trimming: 6 bases; junction bases outside the gene matches: 11. From germline, CDR1 is SGHAT and CDR2 FQNNGV. There are 16 residues in the CDR3. In DNA form, the CDR3 reads TGTGCCAGCAGCACGAGACAGGGGAGTGGATATGAAAAACTGTTTTTT. As protein: CASSTRQGSGYEKLFF. The entire variable domain, with the rest obtained from reference TRBV11-2 and TRBJ1-4, is as follows: EAGVAQSPRYKIIEKRQSVAFWCNPISGHATLYWYQQILGQGPKLLIQFQNNGVVDDSQLPKDRFSAERLKGVDSTLKIQPAKLEDSAVYLCASSTRQGSGYEKLFFGSGTQLSVL.

This clonotype came up many times. The CDR3 here is CASSAQATSSYNSPLHF. DNA of the CDR3: TGTGCCAGCAGCGCACAGGCTACCAGCTCCTATAATTCACCCCTCCACTTT. The chain couples TRBV9 to TRBJ1-6; D might be TRBD1 (5 bases). V shed 3 bases and J shed 0 bases, with 13 bases lying between them. From germline, CDR1 is SGDLS and CDR2 YYNGEE. The CDR3 has 17 amino acids. The complete variable domain, with remaining parts taken from reference TRBV9 and TRBJ1-6, reads DSGVTQTPKHLITATGQRVTLRCSPRSGDLSVYWYQQSLDQGLQFLIQYYNGEERAKGNILERFSAQQFPDLHSELNLSSLELGDSALYFCASSAQATSSYNSPLHFGNGTRLTVT.

This clonotype was detected a few times. The gene calls are TRBV4-1 and TRBJ1-6; unclear D gene. CDR1 is MGHRA and CDR2 is YSYEKL in the germline V gene. Deletions cut 6 bases from V and 12 bases from J, with 27 bases between. CDR3 size: 17 residues. This CDR3 reads CASSPRGWYRDLEPLHF. The CDR3 DNA reads TGCGCCAGCAGTCCTAGAGGTTGGTATCGAGATTTAGAACCCCTCCACTTT.

This sequence joins TRBV20-1 and TRBJ2-5, with TRBD2 matching 13 bases. Germline V gene data show CDR1 as DFQATT and CDR2 as SNEGSKA (reference sequence). Germline trimming cut 2 bases from V and 3 bases from J; bases unmatched to any gene: 3. This CDR3 is 15 amino acids long. DNA of the CDR3: TGCAGTGCTAGATGGACTAGCGGGAGAAAAGAGACCCAGTACTTC. Residues: CSARWTSGRKETQYF.

The chain employs TRBV3-1 and TRBJ2-3; D gene uncertain. CDR1 and CDR2 (germline): LGHDT, YNNKEL (reference sequence). V was cut by 3 bases and J by 4 bases, with 11 bases left in between. There are 14 residues in the CDR3. CDR3 region: CASSHYLISDTQYF. The CDR3, as DNA: TGTGCCAGCAGCCATTACCTGATCTCAGATACGCAGTATTTT.

The chain carries TRBV3-1 and TRBJ2-6, with a tentative D call TRBD1 (6 bases). Germline assignment: CDR1 LGHDT and CDR2 YNNKEL (reference sequence). Trimming removed 0 bases from V and 2 bases from J, with 14 bases in between. This CDR3 is 18 amino acids long. The CDR3 DNA reads as TGTGCCAGCAGCCAAGAAGCCCTAACAGGGACTGGGGCCAACGTCCTGACTTTC. It codes for CASSQEALTGTGANVLTF.

The chain couples TRBV7-9 to TRBJ2-5, with 8 bases fitting TRBD1. Trimming at V came to 5 bases and at J to 5 bases, leaving 7 bases not matched to a gene. CDR1 is SEHNR, CDR2 FQNEAQ, per germline (reference sequence). The CDR3 runs 14 residues. The CDR3 loop reads CASSTIRGRETQYF. The CDR3 DNA reads as TGTGCCAGCAGCACAATCAGGGGGCGGGAGACCCAGTACTTC.

This clonotype was counted ten times or more. The chain has TRBV24-1 and TRBJ2-1, with TRBD2 identical over 15 bases. Trimming at V came to 4 bases and at J to 6 bases, leaving 3 bases not matched to a gene. Per the germline V gene, CDR1 is KGHDR and CDR2 is SFDVKD. This CDR3 contains 16 residues. The CDR3 region has the DNA TGTGCCACCAGTGACCAGGGACTAGCGGGAGGCAATGAGCAGTTCTTC. It is translated as CATSDQGLAGGNEQFF.